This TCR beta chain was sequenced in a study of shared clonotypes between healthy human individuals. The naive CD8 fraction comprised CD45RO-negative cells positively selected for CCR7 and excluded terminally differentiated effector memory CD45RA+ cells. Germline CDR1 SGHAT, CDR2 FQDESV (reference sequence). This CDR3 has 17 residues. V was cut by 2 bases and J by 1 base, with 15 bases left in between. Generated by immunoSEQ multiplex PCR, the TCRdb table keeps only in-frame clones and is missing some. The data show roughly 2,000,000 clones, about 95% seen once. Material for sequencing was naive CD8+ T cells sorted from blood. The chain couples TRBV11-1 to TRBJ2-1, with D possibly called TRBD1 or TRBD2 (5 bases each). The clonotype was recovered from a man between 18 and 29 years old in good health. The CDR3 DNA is TGTGCCAGCAGCTTAATATTGGGGGTAGGTTCCTACAATGAGCAGTTCTTC. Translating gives CASSLILGVGSYNEQFF.